The sequence of this T cell receptor (beta chain) was determined in a study of tumor and adjacent non-tumor tissue in lung cancer. As for the study in general: Stage I to III disease affected ten to eleven men and a handful of women aged about 30 to 76. Study results and caveats: Normal lung showed higher cumulative top 100 clone frequency than tumor.

The CDR3 extends over 18 amino acids. Germline values: CDR1 MNHNS, CDR2 SASEGT. V lost 3 bases and J 0 bases, leaving 18 bases between the germline ends. A modified ARM-PCR protocol with three rounds of nested PCR amplified TCRbeta. TCRdb reanalysed the multiplex PCR reads using MiXCR and keeps one entry per CDR3 protein. The sample includes fewer than 130,000 distinct CDR3 sequences, over 75% of them seen just once. The template was RNA from unsorted bulk tissue. This clonotype has at least ten counts. The antigen is undetermined. The sequenced material came from lung tumor tissue. This clonotype originated in a man aged 65 to 85 with non-small cell lung cancer. The chain has TRBV6-1 and TRBJ1-5, with D perhaps matching TRBD1 (6 bases). The CDR3 DNA sequence: TGTGCCAGCAGTGAGGCCCGGACAGCCGGGTATAGCAATCAGCCCCAGCATTTT. This codes for CASSEARTAGYSNQPQHF.